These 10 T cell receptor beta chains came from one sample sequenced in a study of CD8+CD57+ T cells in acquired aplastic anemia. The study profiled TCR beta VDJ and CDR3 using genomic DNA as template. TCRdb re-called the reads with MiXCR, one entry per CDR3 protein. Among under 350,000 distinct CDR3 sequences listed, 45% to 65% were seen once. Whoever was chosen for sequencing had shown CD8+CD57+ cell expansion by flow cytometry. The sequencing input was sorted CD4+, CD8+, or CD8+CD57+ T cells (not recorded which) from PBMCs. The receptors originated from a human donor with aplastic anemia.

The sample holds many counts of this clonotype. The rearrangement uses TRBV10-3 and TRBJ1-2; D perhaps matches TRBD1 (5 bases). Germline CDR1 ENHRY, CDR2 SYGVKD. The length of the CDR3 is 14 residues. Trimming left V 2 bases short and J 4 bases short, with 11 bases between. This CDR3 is CAISEGPQGYGYTF. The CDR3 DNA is TGTGCCATCAGTGAGGGCCCGCAGGGCTATGGCTACACCTTC.

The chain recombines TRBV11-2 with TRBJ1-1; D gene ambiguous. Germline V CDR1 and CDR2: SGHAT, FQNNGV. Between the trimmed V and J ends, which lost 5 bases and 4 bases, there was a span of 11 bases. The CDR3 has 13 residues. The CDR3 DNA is TGTGCCAGCAGCGGTAGGGTGGGCACTGAAGCTTTCTTT. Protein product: CASSGRVGTEAFF.

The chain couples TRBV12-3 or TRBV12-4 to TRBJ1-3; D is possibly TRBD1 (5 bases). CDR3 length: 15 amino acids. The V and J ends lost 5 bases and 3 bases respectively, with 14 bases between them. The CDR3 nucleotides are TGTGCCAGCAGTGGCCCGACCAGGGTTGGAAACACCATATATTTT. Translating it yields CASSGPTRVGNTIYF.

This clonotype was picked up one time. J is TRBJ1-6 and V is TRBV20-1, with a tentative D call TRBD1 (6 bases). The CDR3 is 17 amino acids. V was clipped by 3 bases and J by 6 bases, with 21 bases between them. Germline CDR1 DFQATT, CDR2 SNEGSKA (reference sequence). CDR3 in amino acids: CSASAVVGARGNSPLHF. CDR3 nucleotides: TGCAGTGCTAGCGCTGTAGTGGGGGCGAGGGGTAATTCACCCCTCCACTTT.

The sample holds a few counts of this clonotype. For the CDR3, the DNA is TGTGCCAGCAGTCCCAGACTAGCGGGGGGATACAATGAGCAGTTCTTC. This translates into CASSPRLAGGYNEQFF. The chain recombines TRBV27 with TRBJ2-1; 13 bases agree with TRBD2. From germline, CDR1 is MNHEY and CDR2 SMNVEV (reference sequence). The length of the CDR3 is 16 residues. V was clipped by 5 bases and J by 4 bases; unmatched bases: 5.

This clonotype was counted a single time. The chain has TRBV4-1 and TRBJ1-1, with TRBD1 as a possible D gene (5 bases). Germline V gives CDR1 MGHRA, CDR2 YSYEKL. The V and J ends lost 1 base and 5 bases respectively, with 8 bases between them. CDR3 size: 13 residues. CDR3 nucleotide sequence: TGCGCCAGCAGCCAAGCAGAGGGGACTGAAGCTTTCTTT. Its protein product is CASSQAEGTEAFF.

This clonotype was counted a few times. The CDR3 spells CASSFMPGTGELFF. The CDR3 DNA reads as TGTGCCAGCAGCTTTATGCCAGGCACCGGGGAGCTGTTTTTT. The chain couples TRBV11-2 to TRBJ2-2; no clear D. The CDR3 covers 14 residues. V lost 3 bases and J 4 bases, leaving 9 bases between the germline ends. CDR1 is SGHAT and CDR2 is FQNNGV in the germline V gene.

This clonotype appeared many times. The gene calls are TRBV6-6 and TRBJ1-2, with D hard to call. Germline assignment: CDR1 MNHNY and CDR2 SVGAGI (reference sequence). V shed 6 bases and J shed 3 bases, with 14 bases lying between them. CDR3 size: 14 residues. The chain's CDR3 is CASRIPEGDYGYTF. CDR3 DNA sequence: TGTGCCAGCAGGATTCCGGAGGGTGACTATGGCTACACCTTC.

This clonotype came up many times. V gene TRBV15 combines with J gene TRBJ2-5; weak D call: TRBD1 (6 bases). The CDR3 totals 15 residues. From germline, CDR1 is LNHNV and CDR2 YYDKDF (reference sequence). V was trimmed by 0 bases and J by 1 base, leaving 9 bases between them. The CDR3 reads CATSRDQGPQETQYF. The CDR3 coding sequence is TGTGCCACCAGCAGAGATCAGGGGCCCCAAGAGACCCAGTACTTC. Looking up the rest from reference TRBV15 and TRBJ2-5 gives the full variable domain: DAMVIQNPRYQVTQFGKPVTLSCSQTLNHNVMYWYQQKSSQAPKLLFHYYDKDFNNEADTPDNFQSRRPNTSFCFLDIRSPGLGDTAMYLCATSRDQGPQETQYFGPGTRLLVL.

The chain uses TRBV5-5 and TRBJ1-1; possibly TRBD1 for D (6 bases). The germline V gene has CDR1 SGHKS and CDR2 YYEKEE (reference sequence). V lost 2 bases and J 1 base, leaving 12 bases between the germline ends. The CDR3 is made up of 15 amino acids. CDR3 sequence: CASSLPSTGNTEAFF. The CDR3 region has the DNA TGTGCCAGCAGCTTACCGTCGACAGGGAACACTGAAGCTTTCTTT.